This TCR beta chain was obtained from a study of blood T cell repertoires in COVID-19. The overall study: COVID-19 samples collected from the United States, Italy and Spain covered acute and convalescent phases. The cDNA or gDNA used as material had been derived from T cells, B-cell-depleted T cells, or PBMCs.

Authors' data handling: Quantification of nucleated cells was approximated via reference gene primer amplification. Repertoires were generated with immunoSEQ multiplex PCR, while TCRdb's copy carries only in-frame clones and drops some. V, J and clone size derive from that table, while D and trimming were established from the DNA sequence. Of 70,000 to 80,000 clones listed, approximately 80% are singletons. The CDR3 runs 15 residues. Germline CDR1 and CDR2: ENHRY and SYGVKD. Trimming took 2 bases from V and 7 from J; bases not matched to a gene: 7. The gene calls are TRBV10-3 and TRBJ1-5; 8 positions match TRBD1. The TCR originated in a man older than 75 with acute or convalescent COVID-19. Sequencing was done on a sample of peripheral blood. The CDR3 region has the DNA TGTGCCATCAGTGAGGGCGGACAGGGCGGGCAGCCCCAGCATTTT. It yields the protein CAISEGGQGGQPQHF.